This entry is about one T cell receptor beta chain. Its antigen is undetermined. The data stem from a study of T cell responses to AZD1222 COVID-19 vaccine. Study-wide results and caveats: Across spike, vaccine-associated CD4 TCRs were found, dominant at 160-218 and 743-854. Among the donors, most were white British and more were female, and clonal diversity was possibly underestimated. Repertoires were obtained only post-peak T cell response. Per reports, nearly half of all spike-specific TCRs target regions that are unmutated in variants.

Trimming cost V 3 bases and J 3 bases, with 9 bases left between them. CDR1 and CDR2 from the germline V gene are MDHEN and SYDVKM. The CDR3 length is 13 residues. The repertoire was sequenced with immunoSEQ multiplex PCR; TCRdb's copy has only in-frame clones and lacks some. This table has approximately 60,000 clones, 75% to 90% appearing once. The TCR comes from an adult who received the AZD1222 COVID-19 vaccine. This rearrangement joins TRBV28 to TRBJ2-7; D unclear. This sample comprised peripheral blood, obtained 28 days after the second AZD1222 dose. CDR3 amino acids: CASSLGRVYEQYF. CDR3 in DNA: TGTGCCAGCAGTTTGGGTCGGGTCTACGAGCAGTACTTC.